Below, one TCR beta chain is given with its context. As yet, its antigen is unknown. The source of the sample is a study of CXCR3-negative and CXCR3-positive naive CD8 T cells. General study points: For memory CD8+ cells diversity was much lower, but both naive subsets had comparably high diversity. Naive cells, whether CXCR3-negative or CXCR3-positive, had similar TRBV-TRBJ usage, while memory cells differed. No difference in surface CD5 was seen between naive subsets, and TCR strength was inferred from TRB CDR3 properties. TRB CDR3s of CXCR3-positive naive cells were more hydrophobic than those of CXCR3-negative naive cells.

The method, 5' RACE with UMI labels, was used to prepare the TRB cDNA libraries. With the 5' RACE reads reprocessed, TCRdb shows one record per CDR3 protein and no DNA. The sample totals more than 50,000 distinct CDR3 sequences. The sequence was collected from a human donor in good health. Some clones in this sample may be carry-over from other donors' samples. The sequencing sample was made of naive CXCR3- CD8+ T cells from blood. Subset: CD45RO-CCR7+CD27+CD95- naive CD8+ T cells lacking CXCR3 (TNR3-).

The CDR3 sequence: CAWIGSGEQFF. The rearrangement joins TRBV30 to TRBJ2-1; TCRdb's assignment of TRBD2 cannot be checked, as there is no DNA. This CDR3 contains 11 residues. Germline V gene lookup returns CDR1 GTSNPN and CDR2 SVGIG (reference sequence).